A single sample gave rise to the 20 T cell receptor beta chains below, sequenced in a study of cytomegalovirus exposure and HLA in healthy donors. PCR employed 60 Vbeta and 13 Jbeta primers. Sequencing was performed with immunoSEQ multiplex PCR; in TCRdb, only in-frame clones are kept and a portion is missing. The sample contains about 160,000 clones, around four fifths of which appear only once. The sequenced sample consisted of PBMCs. The receptors stem from a young man in good health and CMV-seronegative.

The chain combines TRBV5-5 with TRBJ2-1; a possible D gene is TRBD1 (6 bases). With 4 bases removed from V and 5 bases from J, the gap between germline ends came to 13 bases. CDR3 length: 14 residues. Germline CDR1 reads SGHKS; CDR2 reads YYEKEE (reference sequence). The CDR3 spells CASSRPYRDNEQFF. CDR3 in DNA: TGTGCCAGCAGCCGCCCCTACAGGGACAATGAGCAGTTCTTC.

The rearrangement joins TRBV4-1 to TRBJ1-4; 8 bases match TRBD1. The CDR3 runs to 15 residues. Germline-derived CDR1 and CDR2 are MGHRA and YSYEKL. With V trimmed by 3 bases and J by 4 bases, 4 bases remained unmatched. CDR3 amino acids: CASSQAGTGNEKLFF. DNA of the CDR3: TGCGCCAGCAGCCAGGCCGGGACAGGTAATGAAAAACTGTTTTTT.

The chain carries TRBV7-9 and TRBJ2-2; no definite D call. CDR1 is SEHNR and CDR2 is FQNEAQ in the germline V gene (reference sequence). V was clipped by 0 bases and J by 4 bases, with 9 bases between them. The CDR3 covers 15 residues. In DNA form, the CDR3 reads TGTGCCAGCAGCTTAGCGCGCGTGTCCACCGGGGAGCTGTTTTTT. This codes for CASSLARVSTGELFF.

In regard to this clone: Other DNA variants within this sample encode the same CDR3. The chain joins TRBV2 to TRBJ1-1, with no clear D. V lost 5 bases to trimming and J lost 0 bases, with 13 bases between them. Germline-derived CDR1 and CDR2 are SNHLY and FYNNEI. The CDR3 is 15 amino acids. CDR3 residues: CASSSLTSMNTEAFF. CDR3 sequence (DNA): TGTGCCAGCAGTTCCCTGACATCGATGAACACTGAAGCTTTCTTT.

The V call is TRBV2, the J call TRBJ1-4, with 11 bases identical to TRBD1. Germline CDR1 SNHLY, CDR2 FYNNEI. V trimming: 6 bases; J trimming: 5 bases; junction bases outside the gene matches: 8. This CDR3 region has 16 residues. In DNA, the CDR3 is TGTGCCAGCAGGACCGGACAGGGGGCGGGGAATGAAAAACTGTTTTTT. Translating it yields CASRTGQGAGNEKLFF.

The chain is built from TRBV14 and TRBJ2-7; the match to TRBD1 covers 7 bases. V shed 5 bases and J 1 base; nucleotides not matched to a gene: 8. CDR1 is SGHDN, CDR2 FVKESK, per germline. The CDR3 length is 15 residues. CDR3 sequence reads: CASSSRQGISYEQYF. CDR3 sequence (DNA): TGTGCCAGCAGCTCCCGACAGGGAATTTCCTACGAGCAGTACTTC.

This clone was counted only a few times. This rearrangement joins TRBV4-3 to TRBJ1-1; D not resolved. There are 16 residues in the CDR3. Germline V gene lookup returns CDR1 LGHNA and CDR2 YSLEER. V lost 4 bases, J lost 6 bases, and 21 bases lay in between. CDR3 sequence reads: CASSLTEGPERAEAFF. CDR3 DNA sequence: TGCGCCAGCAGCCTCACCGAGGGTCCGGAGAGGGCTGAAGCTTTCTTT.

This rearrangement joins TRBV19 to TRBJ1-2; maybe TRBD1 (6 bases). Trimming pared 5 bases from V and 2 bases from J, leaving 12 bases between. The CDR3 has 14 residues. Germline V gene sequence: CDR1 LNHDA, CDR2 SQIVND (reference sequence). This CDR3 is CASSLGHQNYGYTF. DNA for the CDR3: TGTGCCAGTAGTTTGGGACACCAGAACTATGGCTACACCTTC.

This chain joins TRBV7-9 and TRBJ1-2; D is perhaps TRBD1 (5 bases). V lost 1 base and J 2 bases, leaving 11 bases between the germline ends. The germline V gene has CDR1 SEHNR and CDR2 FQNEAQ (reference sequence). The CDR3 is 15 amino acids. The CDR3 nucleotides are TGTGCCAGCAGCTTAGTGTCGACAGTCAACTATGGCTACACCTTC. It yields the protein CASSLVSTVNYGYTF.

The chain recombines TRBV6-5 with TRBJ1-1; TRBD1 matches at 7 bases. In germline, CDR1 is MNHEY, CDR2 SVGAGI. This CDR3 region has 15 residues. V gave up 2 bases and J gave up 10 bases; unmatched junction bases: 13. CDR3 DNA: TGTGCCAGCAGTTACGGTCTGGGGGACAGTAAATTAGCTTTCTTT. Its protein is CASSYGLGDSKLAFF.

The count of this clone is one. V is TRBV7-2 and J is TRBJ2-7, with D possibly TRBD2 on 5 matching bases. This CDR3 comprises 13 residues. V was cut by 4 bases and J by 5 bases, with 12 bases left in between. Germline V gene lookup returns CDR1 SGHTA and CDR2 FQGNSA. The CDR3 bases are TGTGCCAGCAGCTCCCTCACCGGGGACGAGCAGTACTTC. Translating it yields CASSSLTGDEQYF.

V and J are TRBV5-1 and TRBJ2-5; TRBD1 matches 9 bases. The V and J ends lost 4 bases and 7 bases, in that order; junction bases with no gene match: 8. Germline V CDR1 and CDR2: SGHRS, YFSETQ. The CDR3 totals 14 residues. Here the CDR3 DNA reads TGCGCCAGCAGCCTCGGACAGGGGATCGGGACCCAGTACTTC. Protein: CASSLGQGIGTQYF.

The CDR3 here is CASSLEGFSGRRGDTQYF. DNA for the CDR3: TGTGCCAGCAGCTTAGAGGGCTTTAGCGGGAGAAGGGGAGATACGCAGTATTTT. This chain uses TRBV7-6 with TRBJ2-3; 9 bases agree with TRBD2. The CDR3 covers 18 residues. V lost 1 base to trimming and J lost 5 bases; unmatched junction nucleotides: 13. Germline assignment: CDR1 SGHVS and CDR2 FNYEAQ.

This clone was found once. The rearrangement links TRBV5-1 to TRBJ1-3; D possibly corresponds to TRBD1 (5 bases). V gave up 0 bases and J gave up 2 bases, with 9 bases separating them. Germline values: CDR1 SGHRS, CDR2 YFSETQ. This CDR3 contains 15 residues. The CDR3 region has the DNA TGCGCCAGCAGCTTGGCGGGGGTCCCTGGAAACACCATATATTTT. It specifies CASSLAGVPGNTIYF.

The chain uses TRBV9 and TRBJ1-2; 8 bases map to TRBD1. Trimming removed 4 bases from V and 4 bases from J; junction bases left unmatched: 6. The germline gives CDR1 SGDLS, CDR2 YYNGEE. The CDR3 extends over 14 amino acids. The CDR3 loop is CASSPRQGSYGYTF. The CDR3 DNA follows: TGTGCCAGCAGCCCAAGACAGGGGAGCTATGGCTACACCTTC.

This chain links TRBV19 with TRBJ2-7, with TRBD1 identical over 8 bases. V shed 5 bases and J 1 base; nucleotides not matched to a gene: 7. Looked up from germline, CDR1 is LNHDA and CDR2 is SQIVND (reference sequence). This CDR3 contains 15 residues. The CDR3 spells CASSSPQGASYEQYF. The CDR3, as DNA: TGTGCCAGTAGTTCACCGCAGGGGGCATCCTACGAGCAGTACTTC.

A note on this clone: The junction and the germline gene differ at one end; a read error may be behind it. This chain joins TRBV2 and TRBJ1-2; a possible D gene is TRBD1 (6 bases). Looked up from germline, CDR1 is SNHLY and CDR2 is FYNNEI. CDR3 length: 12 amino acids. Here the CDR3 reads CATRGTNYGYIF. CDR3 nucleotides: TGTGCCACTAGGGGGACTAACTATGGCTACATCTTC.

V is TRBV2 and J is TRBJ2-3; 9 nucleotides match TRBD2. The CDR3 spans 14 residues. Germline CDR1 SNHLY, CDR2 FYNNEI. V was pared by 7 bases and J by 2 bases, with 4 bases of the junction left unmatched. CDR3 sequence (DNA): TGTGCCAGCATACTAGCGGGTTACACAGATACGCAGTATTTT. This gives the protein CASILAGYTDTQYF.

This clone appeared once. V gene TRBV7-3 combines with J gene TRBJ2-5, with 13 bases that match TRBD2. The CDR3 loop spans 17 amino acids. The trim removed 2 bases at V and 3 bases at J, leaving 6 bases unmatched. Germline CDR1 reads SGHTA; CDR2 reads FQGTGA. As DNA, the CDR3 is TGTGCCAGCAGCTTAGGCGGACTAGCGGGAGCGGAAGAGACCCAGTACTTC. This codes for CASSLGGLAGAEETQYF.

The chain couples TRBV21-1 to TRBJ2-7; no check of the table's D call, TRBD1, against the DNA was made. TRBV21-1 is listed as a pseudogene. The CDR3 covers 16 residues. In nucleotides, the CDR3 is TGTGCCAGCAGCACCCGGTGCAGGGTGATATGGAACGAGCAGTACTTC. Encoded protein: CASSTRCRVIWNEQYF.